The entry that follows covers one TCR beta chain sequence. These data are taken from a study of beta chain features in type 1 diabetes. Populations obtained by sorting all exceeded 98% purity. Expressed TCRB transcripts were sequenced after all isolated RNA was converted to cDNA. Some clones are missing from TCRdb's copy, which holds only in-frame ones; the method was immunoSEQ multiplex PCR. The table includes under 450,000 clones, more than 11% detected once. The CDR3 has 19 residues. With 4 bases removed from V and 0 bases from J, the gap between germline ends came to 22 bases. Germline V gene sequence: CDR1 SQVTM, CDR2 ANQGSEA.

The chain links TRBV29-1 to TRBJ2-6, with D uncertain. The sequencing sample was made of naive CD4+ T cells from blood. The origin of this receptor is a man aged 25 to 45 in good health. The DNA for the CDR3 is TGCAGCGTTGGGTCCAGAGTGGACCGAGTGAGCTCTGGGGCCAACGTCCTGACTTTC. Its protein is CSVGSRVDRVSSGANVLTF.